These 16 T cell receptor beta chains were sequenced from one sample in a study of control samples from healthy donors and cancer patients. Sequenced by immunoSEQ multiplex PCR; TCRdb stores in-frame clones only, minus some. This table holds around 130,000 clones, 85% to 95% found once. The material sequenced was PBMCs. These receptors were obtained from a man aged 45-60 years with head and neck cancer.

The J gene is TRBJ1-1, the V gene TRBV7-8; possibly TRBD1 for D (5 bases). Germline V lookup: CDR1 SGHVS, CDR2 FQNEAQ. This CDR3 region has 11 residues. V was trimmed by 8 bases and J by 5 bases, leaving 9 bases between them. The CDR3 DNA follows: TGTGCCAGCCAGGAGGGGACTGAAGCTTTCTTT. Protein product: CASQEGTEAFF.

This clone was counted a single time. The chain combines TRBV12-3 or TRBV12-4 with TRBJ2-3; D not resolved. The CDR3 has 13 amino acids. Trimming shortened V by 6 bases and J by 4 bases, and 11 bases separated the two germline ends. The CDR3 region is CASSPAGADTQYF. CDR3 DNA sequence: TGTGCCAGCAGCCCAGCTGGGGCAGATACGCAGTATTTT.

About this clone: One junction end does not reproduce the germline sequence, and a read error may be involved. At the DNA level, this CDR3 is encoded by other sequences in the same sample as well. The chain uses TRBV5-1 and TRBJ1-2, with unresolved D. Germline V gene lookup returns CDR1 SGHRS and CDR2 YFSETQ. This CDR3 comprises 13 residues. The CDR3 is CASSLEAVDGYTF. The CDR3 coding sequence is TGTGCCAGCAGCTTGGAGGCCGTGGATGGCTACACCTTC. Supplemented by reference TRBV5-1 and TRBJ1-2, the full variable domain reads KAGVTQTPRYLIKTRGQQVTLSCSPISGHRSVSWYQQTPGQGLQFLFEYFSETQRNKGNFPGRFSGRQFSNSRSEMNVSTLELGDSALYLCASSLEAVDGYTFGSGTRLTVV.

This chain uses TRBV6-2 or TRBV6-3 with TRBJ1-1; no clear D gene. Germline lookup yields CDR1 MNHEY and CDR2 SVGEGT. V was pared by 5 bases and J by 1 base, with 8 bases between. This CDR3 has 13 residues. As DNA, the CDR3 is TGTGCCAGCAGTAGATCAGAGAACACTGAAGCTTTCTTT. As protein: CASSRSENTEAFF.

The chain joins TRBV9 to TRBJ2-7; 9 nucleotides align to TRBD1. CDR3 length: 15 residues. CDR1 and CDR2 from the germline V gene are SGDLS and YYNGEE. V trimming: 5 bases; J trimming: 3 bases; junction bases outside the gene matches: 9. For the CDR3, the DNA is TGTGCCAGCAGTGAGGGACAGGGACTCCTCTACGAGCAGTACTTC. Translated, it gives CASSEGQGLLYEQYF.

In DNA form, the CDR3 reads TGTGCCAGCAGCCTAGTCGGGGAGCTGTTTTTT. This codes for CASSLVGELFF. V is TRBV7-9 and J is TRBJ2-2; D gene uncertain. The germline V gene has CDR1 SEHNR and CDR2 FQNEAQ (reference sequence). This CDR3 comprises 11 residues. V was pared by 5 bases and J by 7 bases, with 5 bases between.

This clone is a singleton in its sample. This chain connects TRBV27 to TRBJ2-2; no clear D. In germline, CDR1 is MNHEY, CDR2 SMNVEV (reference sequence). The CDR3 runs 14 residues. The V end lost 0 bases, the J end lost 6 bases, and 8 bases lay between the germline ends. The CDR3 nucleotides are TGTGCCAGCAGTTTATCATTCTGGCCCGGGGAGCTGTTTTTT. Translating it yields CASSLSFWPGELFF.

Only one count was recorded for this clone. This sequence joins TRBV4-3 and TRBJ2-5; D gene uncertain. With 0 bases removed from V and 4 bases from J, the gap between germline ends came to 12 bases. Germline assignment: CDR1 LGHNA and CDR2 YSLEER. There are 15 residues in the CDR3. CDR3 in amino acids: CASSQDRGRSETQYF. For the CDR3, the DNA is TGCGCCAGCAGCCAAGATAGAGGCCGGTCAGAGACCCAGTACTTC.

This clone was detected once. V is TRBV2 and J is TRBJ2-7; a possible D gene is TRBD2 (6 bases). V was shortened by 8 bases and J by 3 bases, with 8 bases between the two germline ends. The CDR3 runs to 11 residues. Per germline, CDR1 SNHLY and CDR2 FYNNEI. The CDR3 loop reads CASWGVYEQYF. DNA for the CDR3: TGTGCCAGCTGGGGGGTCTACGAGCAGTACTTC. The variable domain in full, with the rest retrieved from reference TRBV2 and TRBJ2-7, is EPEVTQTPSHQVTQMGQEVILRCVPISNHLYFYWYRQILGQKVEFLVSFYNNEISEKSEIFDDQFSVERPDGSNFTLKIRSTKLEDSAMYFCASWGVYEQYFGPGTRLTVT.

J is TRBJ1-1 and V is TRBV7-3, with TRBD1 matching over 8 bases. Looked up from germline, CDR1 is SGHTA and CDR2 is FQGTGA. This CDR3 comprises 14 residues. V lost 5 bases and J lost 4; bases outside the gene matches: 6. The CDR3 DNA reads as TGTGCCAGCAGCCATTCGGACAGGGCCACTGAAGCTTTCTTT. Encoded protein: CASSHSDRATEAFF.

V is TRBV15 and J is TRBJ1-4; TRBD1 matches 7 bases. J gave up 7 bases and V 3 bases, and 11 bases lay outside the gene matches. Germline V gene data show CDR1 as LNHNV and CDR2 as YYDKDF (reference sequence). The CDR3 is 16 residues long. The CDR3 DNA is TGTGCCACCAGCAGCCATAGGGGGCCCACGGGTGAAAAACTGTTTTTT. Translated: CATSSHRGPTGEKLFF.

The chain combines TRBV7-6 with TRBJ1-3; D is uncertain. V was pared by 2 bases and J by 0 bases, with 5 bases between. The CDR3 runs 14 residues. CDR1 is SGHVS and CDR2 is FNYEAQ in the germline V gene. The CDR3 bases are TGTGCCAGCAGCTTACGCCACTCTGGAAACACCATATATTTT. This encodes CASSLRHSGNTIYF.

This clone was recorded once. The V gene is TRBV5-6, the J gene TRBJ1-2; 9 bases match TRBD1. The CDR3 consists of 15 residues. J lost 4 bases, V lost 3 bases, and 7 bases had no gene match. Per germline, CDR1 SGHDT and CDR2 YYEEEE. CDR3 coding DNA: TGTGCCAGCAGCTCCGGGACAGGGAATCGCTATGGCTACACCTTC. Translating it yields CASSSGTGNRYGYTF.

This clone appeared once. The chain carries TRBV19 and TRBJ1-1, with unresolved D. CDR1 is LNHDA and CDR2 is SQIVND in the germline V gene (reference sequence). The length of the CDR3 is 15 residues. V dropped 8 bases and J dropped 0 bases, with 16 bases sitting between them. The CDR3 is CASGPIEFMNTEAFF. The CDR3 DNA reads TGTGCCAGTGGTCCCATCGAGTTTATGAACACTGAAGCTTTCTTT.

This chain connects TRBV7-2 to TRBJ2-1; TRBD2 matches 16 bases. This CDR3 has 17 amino acids. V gave up 2 bases and J gave up 9 bases; unmatched junction bases: 7. Germline values: CDR1 SGHTA, CDR2 FQGNSA. The CDR3 protein is CASSLTGTSGGAGEQFF. In DNA, the CDR3 is TGTGCCAGCAGCTTAACCGGGACTAGCGGGGGGGCAGGTGAGCAGTTCTTC.

The rearrangement joins TRBV10-3 to TRBJ2-3; D is tentatively TRBD1 or TRBD2 (5 bases each). With 3 bases removed from V and 5 bases from J, the gap between germline ends came to 9 bases. Germline V gene sequence: CDR1 ENHRY, CDR2 SYGVKD. This CDR3 contains 13 residues. The DNA for the CDR3 is TGTGCCATCAGTGATAATGGGGGAGATACGCAGTATTTT. Amino acids: CAISDNGGDTQYF.